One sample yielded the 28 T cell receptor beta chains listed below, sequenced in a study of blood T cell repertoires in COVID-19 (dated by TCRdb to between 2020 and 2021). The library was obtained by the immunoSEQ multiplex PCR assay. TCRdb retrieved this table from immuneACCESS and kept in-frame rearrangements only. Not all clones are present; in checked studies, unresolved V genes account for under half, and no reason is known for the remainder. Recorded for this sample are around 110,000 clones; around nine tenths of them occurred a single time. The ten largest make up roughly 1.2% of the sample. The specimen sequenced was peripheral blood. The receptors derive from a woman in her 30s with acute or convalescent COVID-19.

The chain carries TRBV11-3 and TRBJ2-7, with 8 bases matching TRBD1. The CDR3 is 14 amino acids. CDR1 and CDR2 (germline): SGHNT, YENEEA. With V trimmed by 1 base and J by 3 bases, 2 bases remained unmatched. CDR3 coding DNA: TGTGCCAGCAGCTTAGGGACAGGGCACTACGAGCAGTACTTC. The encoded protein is CASSLGTGHYEQYF. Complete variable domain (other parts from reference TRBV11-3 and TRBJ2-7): EAGVVQSPRYKIIEKKQPVAFWCNPISGHNTLYWYLQNLGQGPELLIRYENEEAVDDSQLPKDRFSAERLKGVDSTLKIQPAELGDSAVYLCASSLGTGHYEQYFGPGTRLTVT.

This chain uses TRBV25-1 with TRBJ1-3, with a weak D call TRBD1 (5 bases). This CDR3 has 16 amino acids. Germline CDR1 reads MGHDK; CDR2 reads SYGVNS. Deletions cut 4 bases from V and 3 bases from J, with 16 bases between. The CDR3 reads CASSGTTGVSGNTIYF. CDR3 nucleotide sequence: TGTGCCAGCAGTGGTACGACGGGGGTAAGTGGAAACACCATATATTTT.

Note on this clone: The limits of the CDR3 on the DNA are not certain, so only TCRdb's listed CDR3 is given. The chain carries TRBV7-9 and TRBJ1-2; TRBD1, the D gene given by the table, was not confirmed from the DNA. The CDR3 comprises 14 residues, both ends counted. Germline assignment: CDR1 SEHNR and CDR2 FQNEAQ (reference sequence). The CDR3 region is CASGSRGQVALGTF.

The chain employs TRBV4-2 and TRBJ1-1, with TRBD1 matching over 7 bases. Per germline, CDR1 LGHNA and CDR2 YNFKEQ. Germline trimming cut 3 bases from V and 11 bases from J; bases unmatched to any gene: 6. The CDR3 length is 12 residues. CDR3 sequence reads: CASSHAGGTAFF. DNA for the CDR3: TGTGCCAGCAGCCATGCAGGGGGGACGGCTTTCTTT.

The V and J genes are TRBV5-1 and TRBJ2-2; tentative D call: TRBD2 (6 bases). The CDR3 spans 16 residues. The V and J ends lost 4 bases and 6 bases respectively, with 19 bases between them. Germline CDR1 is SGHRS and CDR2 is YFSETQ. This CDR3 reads CASSMDGAGLAGELFF. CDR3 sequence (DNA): TGCGCCAGCAGCATGGACGGTGCGGGACTGGCCGGGGAGCTGTTTTTT.

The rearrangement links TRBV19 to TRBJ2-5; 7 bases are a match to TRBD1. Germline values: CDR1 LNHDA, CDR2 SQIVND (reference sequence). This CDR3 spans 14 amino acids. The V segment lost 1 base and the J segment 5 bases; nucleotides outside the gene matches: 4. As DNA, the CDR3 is TGTGCCAGTAGTATAGGAGGGGGCCAGGAGACCCAGTACTTC. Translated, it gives CASSIGGGQETQYF.

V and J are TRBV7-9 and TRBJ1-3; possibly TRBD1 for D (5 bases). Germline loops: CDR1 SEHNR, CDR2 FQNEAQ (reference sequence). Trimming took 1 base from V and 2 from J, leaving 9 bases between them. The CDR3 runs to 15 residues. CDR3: CASSLDRQTGNTIYF. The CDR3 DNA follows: TGTGCCAGCAGCTTAGACAGGCAGACTGGAAACACCATATATTTT. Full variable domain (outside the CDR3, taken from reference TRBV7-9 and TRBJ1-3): DTGVSQNPRHKITKRGQNVTFRCDPISEHNRLYWYRQTLGQGPEFLTYFQNEAQLEKSRLLSDRFSAERPKGSFSTLEIQRTEQGDSAMYLCASSLDRQTGNTIYFGEGSWLTVV.

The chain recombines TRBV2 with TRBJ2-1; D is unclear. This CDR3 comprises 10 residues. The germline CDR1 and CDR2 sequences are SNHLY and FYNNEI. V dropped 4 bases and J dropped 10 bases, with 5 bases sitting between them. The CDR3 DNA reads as TGTGCCAGCAGTGTCGGGGAGCAGTTCTTC. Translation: CASSVGEQFF.

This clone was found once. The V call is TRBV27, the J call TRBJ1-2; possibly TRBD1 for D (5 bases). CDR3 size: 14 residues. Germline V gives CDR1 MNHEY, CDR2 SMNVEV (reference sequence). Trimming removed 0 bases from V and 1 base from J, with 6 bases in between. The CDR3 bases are TGTGCCAGCAGTTTATCGGGACTTAACTATGGCTACACCTTC. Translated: CASSLSGLNYGYTF.

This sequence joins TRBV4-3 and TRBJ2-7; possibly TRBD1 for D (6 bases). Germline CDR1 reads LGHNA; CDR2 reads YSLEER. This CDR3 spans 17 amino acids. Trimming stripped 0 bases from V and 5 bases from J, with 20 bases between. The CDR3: CASSQDPSYRVRDEQYF. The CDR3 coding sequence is TGCGCCAGCAGCCAAGATCCCTCCTACAGGGTACGGGACGAGCAGTACTTC.

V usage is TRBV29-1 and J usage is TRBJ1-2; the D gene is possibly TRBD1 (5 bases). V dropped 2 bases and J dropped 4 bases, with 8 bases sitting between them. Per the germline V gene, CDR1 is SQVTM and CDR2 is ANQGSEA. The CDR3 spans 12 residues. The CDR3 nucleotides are TGCAGCGTTGAACCAGGGCGCTATGGCTACACCTTC. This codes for CSVEPGRYGYTF. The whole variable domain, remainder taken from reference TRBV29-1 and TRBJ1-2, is SAVISQKPSRDICQRGTSLTIQCQVDSQVTMMFWYRQQPGQSLTLIATANQGSEATYESGFVIDKFPISRPNLTFSTLTVSNMSPEDSSIYLCSVEPGRYGYTFGSGTRLTVV.

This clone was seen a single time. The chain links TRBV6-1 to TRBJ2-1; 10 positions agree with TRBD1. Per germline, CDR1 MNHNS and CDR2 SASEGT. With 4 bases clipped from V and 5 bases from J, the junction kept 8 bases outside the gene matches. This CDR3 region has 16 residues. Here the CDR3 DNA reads TGTGCCAGCAGTGCCTGGACAGGGGGAATGGACAATGAGCAGTTCTTC. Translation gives CASSAWTGGMDNEQFF.

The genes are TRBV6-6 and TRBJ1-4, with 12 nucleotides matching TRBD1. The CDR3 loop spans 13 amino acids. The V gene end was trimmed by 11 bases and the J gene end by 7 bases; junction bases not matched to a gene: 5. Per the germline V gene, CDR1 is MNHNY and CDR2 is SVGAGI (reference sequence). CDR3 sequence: CAAGGQGAEKLFF. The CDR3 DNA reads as TGTGCCGCCGGGGGACAGGGGGCTGAAAAACTGTTTTTT.

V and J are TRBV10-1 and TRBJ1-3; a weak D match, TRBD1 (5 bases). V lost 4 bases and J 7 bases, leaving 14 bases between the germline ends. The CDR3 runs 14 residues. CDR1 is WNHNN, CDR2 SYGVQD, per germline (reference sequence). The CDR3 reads CASSVDRGGNTIYF. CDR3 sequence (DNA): TGCGCCAGCAGTGTTGATCGGGGGGGGAACACCATATATTTT.

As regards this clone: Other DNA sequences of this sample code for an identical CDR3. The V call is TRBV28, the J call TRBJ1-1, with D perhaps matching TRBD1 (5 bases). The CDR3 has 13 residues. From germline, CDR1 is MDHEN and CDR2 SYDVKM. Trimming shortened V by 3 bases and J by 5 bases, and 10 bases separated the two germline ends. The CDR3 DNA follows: TGTGCCAGCAGTTTTCGGGGGGTGACTGAAGCTTTCTTT. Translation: CASSFRGVTEAFF.

The DNA of the CDR3 is TGTGCCAGCAGCACCCGGCAGGGAGCCAAAAACATTCAGTACTTC. Amino acid sequence: CASSTRQGAKNIQYF. V gene TRBV6-5 combines with J gene TRBJ2-4; possibly TRBD1 for D (5 bases). Germline CDR1 MNHEY, CDR2 SVGAGI. The CDR3 totals 15 residues. Trimming left V 6 bases short and J 0 bases short, with 12 bases between.

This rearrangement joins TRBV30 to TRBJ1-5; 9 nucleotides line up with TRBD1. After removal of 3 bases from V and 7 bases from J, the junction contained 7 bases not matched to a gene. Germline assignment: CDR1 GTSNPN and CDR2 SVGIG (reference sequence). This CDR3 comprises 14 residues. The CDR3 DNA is TGTGCCTGGAGGGGGGGACAGGGTGGCCAGCCCCAGCATTTT. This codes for CAWRGGQGGQPQHF.

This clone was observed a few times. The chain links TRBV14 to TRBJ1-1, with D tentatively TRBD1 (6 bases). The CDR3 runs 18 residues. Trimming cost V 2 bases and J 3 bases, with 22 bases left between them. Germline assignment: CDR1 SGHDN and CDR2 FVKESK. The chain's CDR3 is CASSQRGGRFLSDTEAFF. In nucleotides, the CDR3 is TGTGCCAGCAGCCAACGAGGGGGACGATTCTTATCGGACACTGAAGCTTTCTTT. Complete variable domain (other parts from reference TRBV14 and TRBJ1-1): EAGVTQFPSHSVIEKGQTVTLRCDPISGHDNLYWYRRVMGKEIKFLLHFVKESKQDESGMPNNRFLAERTGGTYSTLKVQPAELEDSGVYFCASSQRGGRFLSDTEAFFGQGTRLTVV.

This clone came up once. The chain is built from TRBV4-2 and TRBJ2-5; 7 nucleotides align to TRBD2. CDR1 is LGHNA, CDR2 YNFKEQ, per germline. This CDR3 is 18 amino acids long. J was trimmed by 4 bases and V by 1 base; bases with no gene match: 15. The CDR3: CASSQVRGLREGGETQYF. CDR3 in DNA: TGTGCCAGCAGCCAAGTCCGGGGCTTGAGGGAGGGCGGAGAGACCCAGTACTTC.

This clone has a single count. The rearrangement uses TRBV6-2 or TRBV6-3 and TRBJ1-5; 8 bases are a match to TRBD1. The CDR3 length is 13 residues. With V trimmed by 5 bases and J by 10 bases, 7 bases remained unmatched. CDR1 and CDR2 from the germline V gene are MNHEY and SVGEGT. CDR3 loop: CASSVGQAAPQHF. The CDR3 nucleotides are TGTGCCAGCAGTGTGGGACAGGCCGCACCCCAGCATTTT.

CDR3 nucleotide sequence: TGTGCCAGCAGTTACAGTGGGGGGGAGTCACCCCTCCACTTT. Translation: CASSYSGGESPLHF. V usage is TRBV6-6 and J usage is TRBJ1-6; tentative D call: TRBD1 (5 bases). Germline CDR1 is MNHNY and CDR2 is SVGAGI (reference sequence). Trimming removed 2 bases at V and 10 bases at J, with 12 bases between. The CDR3 length is 14 residues.

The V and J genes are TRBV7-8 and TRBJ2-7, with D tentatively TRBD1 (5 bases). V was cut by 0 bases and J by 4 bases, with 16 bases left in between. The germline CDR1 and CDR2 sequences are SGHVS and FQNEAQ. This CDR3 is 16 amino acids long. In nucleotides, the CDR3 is TGTGCCAGCAGCTTAGCTCTGGGTCAGGGCCAATACGAGCAGTACTTC. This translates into CASSLALGQGQYEQYF.

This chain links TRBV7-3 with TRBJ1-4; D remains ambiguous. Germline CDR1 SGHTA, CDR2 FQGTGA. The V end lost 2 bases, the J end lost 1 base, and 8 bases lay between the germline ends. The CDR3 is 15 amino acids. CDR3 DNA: TGTGCCAGCAGCTTAGGTTTACTAACTAATGAAAAACTGTTTTTT. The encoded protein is CASSLGLLTNEKLFF.

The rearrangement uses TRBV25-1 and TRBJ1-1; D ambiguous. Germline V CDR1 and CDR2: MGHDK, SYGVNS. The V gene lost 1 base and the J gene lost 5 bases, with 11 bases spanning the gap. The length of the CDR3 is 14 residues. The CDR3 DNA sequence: TGTGCCAGCAGTGAATTGGGCAGTTCGACTGAAGCTTTCTTT. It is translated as CASSELGSSTEAFF.

The CDR3 spells CASSLETGHSYEQYF. CDR3 DNA sequence: TGCGCCAGCAGCTTGGAAACGGGACATTCCTACGAGCAGTACTTC. This chain links TRBV5-1 with TRBJ2-7; perhaps TRBD1 as D (6 bases). V was shortened by 0 bases and J by 1 base, with 11 bases between the two germline ends. The germline V gene has CDR1 SGHRS and CDR2 YFSETQ. The CDR3 loop spans 15 amino acids.

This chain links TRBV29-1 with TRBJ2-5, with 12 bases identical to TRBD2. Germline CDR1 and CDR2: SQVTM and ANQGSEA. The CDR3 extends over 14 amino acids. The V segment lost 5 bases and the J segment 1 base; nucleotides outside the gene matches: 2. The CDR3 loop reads CSVWTSGVQETQYF. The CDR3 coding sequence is TGCAGCGTTTGGACTAGCGGGGTCCAAGAGACCCAGTACTTC.

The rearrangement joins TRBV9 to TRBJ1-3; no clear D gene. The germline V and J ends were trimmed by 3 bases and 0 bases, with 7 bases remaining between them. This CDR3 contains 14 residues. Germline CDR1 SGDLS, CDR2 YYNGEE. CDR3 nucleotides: TGTGCCAGCAGCGCACACAGCTCTGGAAACACCATATATTTT. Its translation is CASSAHSSGNTIYF.

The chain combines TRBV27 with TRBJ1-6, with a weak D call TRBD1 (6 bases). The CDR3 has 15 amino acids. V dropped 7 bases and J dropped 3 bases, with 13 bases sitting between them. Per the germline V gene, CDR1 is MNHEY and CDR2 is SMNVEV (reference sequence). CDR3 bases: TGTGCCAGCACCCCCTACAGGGACTATAATTCACCCCTCCACTTT. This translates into CASTPYRDYNSPLHF.